This T cell receptor beta chain was sequenced in a study of sequential checkpoint blockade in melanoma. Trimming took 5 bases from V and 4 from J; bases not matched to a gene: 13. This CDR3 region has 17 residues. Germline values: CDR1 SGHTA, CDR2 FQGNSA. Libraries were prepared by immunoSEQ multiplex PCR; TCRdb keeps only in-frame clonotypes and omits some of them. Among about 28,000 clones listed, 75% to 85% were seen once. The treatment denotes: randomized to nivolumab then ipilimumab (arm A) or the reverse (arm B). Sequencing was performed on CD8+ T cells sorted from blood (inferred from file names), taken from a patient given nivolumab and ipilimumab in sequence. The sequence derives from a human donor with melanoma. The chain is built from TRBV7-2 and TRBJ1-3, with 8 bases fitting TRBD1. The CDR3 DNA sequence: TGTGCCAGCAGCCCCAGGGGGCCACAGGGCAGAGGAAACACCATATATTTT. It translates to CASSPRGPQGRGNTIYF.